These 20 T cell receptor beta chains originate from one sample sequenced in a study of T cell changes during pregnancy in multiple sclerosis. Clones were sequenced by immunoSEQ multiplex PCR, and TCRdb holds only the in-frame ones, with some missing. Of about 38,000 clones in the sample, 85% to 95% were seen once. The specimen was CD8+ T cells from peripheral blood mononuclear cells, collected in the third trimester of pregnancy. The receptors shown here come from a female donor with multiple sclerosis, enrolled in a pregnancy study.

CDR3 bases: TGCACCAGCAGCGTCGCGGGGGGGCGAAACATTCAGTACTTC. Translation: CTSSVAGGRNIQYF. The chain links TRBV1 to TRBJ2-4; the listed D gene, TRBD2, was not tested against the DNA. TRBV1 is described as a pseudogene. The CDR3 is made up of 14 amino acids.

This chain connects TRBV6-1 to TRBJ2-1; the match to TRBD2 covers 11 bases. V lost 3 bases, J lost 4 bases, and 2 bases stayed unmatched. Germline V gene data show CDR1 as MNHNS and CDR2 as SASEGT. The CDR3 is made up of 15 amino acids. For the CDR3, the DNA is TGTGCCAGCAGTGACGGGACTAGCGGTTACAATGAGCAGTTCTTC. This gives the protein CASSDGTSGYNEQFF.

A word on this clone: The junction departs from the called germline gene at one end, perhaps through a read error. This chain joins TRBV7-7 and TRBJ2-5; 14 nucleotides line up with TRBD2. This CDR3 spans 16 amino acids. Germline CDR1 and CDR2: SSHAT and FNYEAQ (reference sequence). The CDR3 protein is CASSSGLAGGQETQYF. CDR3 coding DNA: TGTGCTAGCAGCTCCGGACTAGCGGGGGGACAAGAGACCCAGTACTTC. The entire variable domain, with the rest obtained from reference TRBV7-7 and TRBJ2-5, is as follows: GAGVSQSPRYKVTKRGQDVTLRCDPISSHATLYWYQQALGQGPEFLTYFNYEAQPDKSGLPSDRFSAERPEGSISTLTIQRTEQRDSAMYRCASSSGLAGGQETQYFGPGTRLLVL.

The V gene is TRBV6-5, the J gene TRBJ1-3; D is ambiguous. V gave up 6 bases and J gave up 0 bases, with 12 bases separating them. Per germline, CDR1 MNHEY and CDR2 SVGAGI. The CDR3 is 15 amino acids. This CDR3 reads CASSSILSSGNTIYF. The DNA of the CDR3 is TGTGCCAGCAGCTCTATACTGAGCTCTGGAAACACCATATATTTT.

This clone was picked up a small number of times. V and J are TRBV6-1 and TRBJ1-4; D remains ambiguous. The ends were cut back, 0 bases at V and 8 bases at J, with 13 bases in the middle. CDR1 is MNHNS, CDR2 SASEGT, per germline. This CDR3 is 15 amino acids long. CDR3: CASSEAGFEEEKLFF. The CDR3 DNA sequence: TGTGCCAGCAGTGAAGCTGGGTTTGAGGAAGAAAAACTGTTTTTT.

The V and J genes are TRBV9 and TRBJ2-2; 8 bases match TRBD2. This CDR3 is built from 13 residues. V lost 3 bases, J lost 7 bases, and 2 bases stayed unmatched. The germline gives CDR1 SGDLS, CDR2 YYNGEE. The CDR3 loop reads CASSARGGGELFF. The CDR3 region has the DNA TGTGCCAGCAGCGCCCGGGGGGGCGGGGAGCTGTTTTTT.

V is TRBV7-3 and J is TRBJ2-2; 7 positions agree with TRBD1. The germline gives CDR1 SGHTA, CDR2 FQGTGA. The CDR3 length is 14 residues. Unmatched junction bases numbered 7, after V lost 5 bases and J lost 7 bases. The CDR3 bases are TGTGCCAGCAGCCGGTGGGCAGGGGGCGGGGAGCTGTTTTTT. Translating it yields CASSRWAGGGELFF.

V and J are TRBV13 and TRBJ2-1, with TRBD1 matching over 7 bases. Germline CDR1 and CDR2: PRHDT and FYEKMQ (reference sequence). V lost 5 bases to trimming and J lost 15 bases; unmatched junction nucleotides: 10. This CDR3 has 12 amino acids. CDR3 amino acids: CASSDDQGDRFF. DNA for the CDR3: TGTGCCAGCAGCGACGACCAGGGGGATCGGTTCTTC.

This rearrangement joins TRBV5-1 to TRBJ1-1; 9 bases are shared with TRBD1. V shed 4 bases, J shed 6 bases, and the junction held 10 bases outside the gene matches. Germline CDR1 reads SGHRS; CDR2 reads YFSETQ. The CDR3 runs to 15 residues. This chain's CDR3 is CASSPTGTGKPEAFF. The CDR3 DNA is TGCGCCAGCAGCCCTACCGGGACAGGGAAACCTGAAGCTTTCTTT.

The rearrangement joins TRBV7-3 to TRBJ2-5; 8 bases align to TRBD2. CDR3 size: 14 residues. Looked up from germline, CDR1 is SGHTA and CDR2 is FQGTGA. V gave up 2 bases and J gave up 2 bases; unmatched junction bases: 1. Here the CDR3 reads CASSLAGGQETQYF. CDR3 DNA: TGTGCCAGCAGCTTAGCGGGGGGTCAAGAGACCCAGTACTTC.

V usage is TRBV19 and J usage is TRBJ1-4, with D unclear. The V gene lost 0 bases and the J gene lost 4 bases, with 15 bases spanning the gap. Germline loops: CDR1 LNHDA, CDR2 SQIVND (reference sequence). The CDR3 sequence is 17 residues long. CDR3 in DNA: TGTGCCAGTAGTATAGATGCGGGCGGGATTCTTAATGAAAAACTGTTTTTT. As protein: CASSIDAGGILNEKLFF.

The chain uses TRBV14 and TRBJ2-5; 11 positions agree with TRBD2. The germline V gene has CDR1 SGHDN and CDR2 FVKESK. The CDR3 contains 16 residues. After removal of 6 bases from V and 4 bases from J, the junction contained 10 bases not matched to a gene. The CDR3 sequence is CASSLSSGGYPETQYF. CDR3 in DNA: TGTGCCAGCAGTTTATCTAGCGGGGGGTACCCAGAGACCCAGTACTTC.

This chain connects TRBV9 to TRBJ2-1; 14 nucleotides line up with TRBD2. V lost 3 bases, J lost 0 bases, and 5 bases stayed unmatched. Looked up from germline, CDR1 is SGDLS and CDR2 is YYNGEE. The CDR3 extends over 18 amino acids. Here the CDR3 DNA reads TGTGCCAGCAGCGGGGGGACTAGCGGGGGCAGCTCCTACAATGAGCAGTTCTTC. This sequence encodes CASSGGTSGGSSYNEQFF.

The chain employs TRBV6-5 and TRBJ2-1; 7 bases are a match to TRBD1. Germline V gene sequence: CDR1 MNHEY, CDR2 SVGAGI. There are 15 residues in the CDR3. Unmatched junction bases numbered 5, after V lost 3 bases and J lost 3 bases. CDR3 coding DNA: TGTGCCAGCAGTTATTCGGGACAGCTCTACAATGAGCAGTTCTTC. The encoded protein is CASSYSGQLYNEQFF.

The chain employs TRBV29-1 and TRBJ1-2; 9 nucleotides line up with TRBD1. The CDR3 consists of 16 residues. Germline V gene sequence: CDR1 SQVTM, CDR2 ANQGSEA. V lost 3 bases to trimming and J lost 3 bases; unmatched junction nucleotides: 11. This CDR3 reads CSVDHGTGCYYYGYTF. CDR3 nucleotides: TGCAGCGTTGACCATGGGACAGGGTGCTATTACTATGGCTACACCTTC. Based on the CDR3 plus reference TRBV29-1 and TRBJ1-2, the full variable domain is SAVISQKPSRDICQRGTSLTIQCQVDSQVTMMFWYRQQPGQSLTLIATANQGSEATYESGFVIDKFPISRPNLTFSTLTVSNMSPEDSSIYLCSVDHGTGCYYYGYTFGSGTRLTVV.

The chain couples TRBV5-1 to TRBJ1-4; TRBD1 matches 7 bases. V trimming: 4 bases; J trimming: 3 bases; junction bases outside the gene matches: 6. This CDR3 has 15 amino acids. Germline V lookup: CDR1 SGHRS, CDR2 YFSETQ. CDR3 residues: CASSPRQGPNEKLFF. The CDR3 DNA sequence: TGCGCCAGCAGCCCCCGACAGGGTCCTAATGAAAAACTGTTTTTT.

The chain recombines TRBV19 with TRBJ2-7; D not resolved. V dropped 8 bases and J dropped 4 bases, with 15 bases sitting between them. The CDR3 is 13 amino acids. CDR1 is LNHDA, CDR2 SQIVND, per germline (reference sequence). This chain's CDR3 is CASFGPPSYEQYF. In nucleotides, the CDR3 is TGTGCCAGTTTTGGCCCCCCCTCGTACGAGCAGTACTTC. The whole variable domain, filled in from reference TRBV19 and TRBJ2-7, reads DGGITQSPKYLFRKEGQNVTLSCEQNLNHDAMYWYRQDPGQGLRLIYYSQIVNDFQKGDIAEGYSVSREKKESFPLTVTSAQKNPTAFYLCASFGPPSYEQYFGPGTRLTVT.

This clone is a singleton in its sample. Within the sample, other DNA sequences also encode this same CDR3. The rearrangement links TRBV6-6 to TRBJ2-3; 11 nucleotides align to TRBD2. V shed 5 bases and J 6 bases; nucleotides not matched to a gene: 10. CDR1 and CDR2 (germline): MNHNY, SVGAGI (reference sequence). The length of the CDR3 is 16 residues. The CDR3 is CASSPLAGGPTDTQYF. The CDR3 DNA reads TGTGCCAGCAGTCCTCTAGCGGGGGGACCCACGGATACGCAGTATTTT.

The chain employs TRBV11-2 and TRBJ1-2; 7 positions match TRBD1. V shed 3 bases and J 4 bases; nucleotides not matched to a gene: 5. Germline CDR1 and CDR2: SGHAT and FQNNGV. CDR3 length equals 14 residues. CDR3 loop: CASSLGTALYGYTF. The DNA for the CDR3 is TGTGCCAGCAGCTTGGGGACAGCACTCTATGGCTACACCTTC. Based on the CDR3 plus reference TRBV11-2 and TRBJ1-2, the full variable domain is EAGVAQSPRYKIIEKRQSVAFWCNPISGHATLYWYQQILGQGPKLLIQFQNNGVVDDSQLPKDRFSAERLKGVDSTLKIQPAKLEDSAVYLCASSLGTALYGYTFGSGTRLTVV.

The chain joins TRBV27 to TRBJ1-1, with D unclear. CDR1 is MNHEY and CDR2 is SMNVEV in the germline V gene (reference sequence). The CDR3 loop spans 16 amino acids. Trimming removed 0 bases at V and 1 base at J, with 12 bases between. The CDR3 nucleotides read TGTGCCAGCAGTTTATCCACCGGGAGCCAGAACACTGAAGCTTTCTTT. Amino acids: CASSLSTGSQNTEAFF.